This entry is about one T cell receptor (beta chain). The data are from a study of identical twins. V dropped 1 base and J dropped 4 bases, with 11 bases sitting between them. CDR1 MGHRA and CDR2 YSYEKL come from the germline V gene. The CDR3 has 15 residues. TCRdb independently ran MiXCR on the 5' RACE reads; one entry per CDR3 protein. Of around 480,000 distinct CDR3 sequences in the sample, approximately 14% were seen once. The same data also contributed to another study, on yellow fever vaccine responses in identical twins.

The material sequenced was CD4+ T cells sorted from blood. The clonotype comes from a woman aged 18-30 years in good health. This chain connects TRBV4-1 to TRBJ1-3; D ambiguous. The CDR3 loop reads CASSQVLVQGNTIYF. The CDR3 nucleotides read TGCGCCAGCAGCCAAGTTCTGGTGCAAGGAAACACCATATATTTT.